This record concerns one T cell receptor (beta chain) sequence. Its antigen is not yet known. Per-base quality was not reported, and no clone a single base away is much larger than it. The cohort comprised 670 or so healthy bone marrow donors. At the time of sampling, every cohort member was nominally healthy, though immune exposures that went unrecorded were likely present. The donor tested CMV seronegative and was one of the 352 seronegative cohort members. A peripheral blood sample was collected from each donor, and TCR beta sequencing was performed on peripheral blood mononuclear cells. Genomic DNA was extracted from the blood cell samples with the Qiagen DNeasy Blood Extraction Kit. This entry is derived from a study of cytomegalovirus exposure and HLA in healthy donors (dated by TCRdb to about 2017). With respect to the entire study: In an earlier analysis of some 550 of the donors, 276 Gb of sequence data and some 120 million unique TCR beta sequences from 150 million to 200 million T cells were reported. Rather than using new phenotypic data, the later analysis identified candidate immune exposures from TCR beta sequences and from how often those sequences occurred across donors. The T cell repertoires of under 700 subjects were profiled by immunosequencing and related to cytomegalovirus serostatus. Five DR-DQ haplotypes were treated as single units for association and clustering because of strong linkage in the cohort. Alongside the repertoire data, information on donor age, sex, ethnicity and CMV serostatus was compiled. The genetic ancestry cluster associated with self-reported Caucasian donors included 81% of the 398 genotyped donors. In addition to the first cohort of around 670 subjects, a separate validation cohort of 120 different subjects was used. To predict cytomegalovirus infection status, the study combined high-throughput TCR immunosequencing, statistical association of individual TCRs with disease status, and machine learning. In a later analysis, previously published TCR beta repertoires from roughly 710 donors were re-analyzed and high-resolution HLA genotyping was added so that TCR occurrence patterns could be studied. An early release that covered fewer than 750 HLA-typed donors contained around 300 gigabases of sequencing data and 75 million to 100 million unique TCR sequences. Genome-wide SNP genotypes for about 55% of the roughly 670 donors were used in a later genetic analysis, which treated that subset as a discovery cohort. The study aimed to test whether cataloging public T cell receptors could reveal signatures of past pathogen exposure. Both class I and class II loci were covered by HLA typing, at four-digit resolution. Across approximately 400 genotyped donors of the cohort, an average of roughly 250,000 unique TCR beta nucleotide sequences per donor were sequenced, and roughly 18% of those sequences were non-productive. All discovery cohort repertoires had been generated using a single sequencing platform. Typing coverage differed by locus: A, B, C, DRB1 and DQB1 were typed in roughly 629-640 donors, DQA1 in roughly 510, DPA1 in 600 to 610, and DPB1 in 472. To decide whether each TCR beta V gene segment behaved as functional or pseudogenic, an earlier analysis of fewer than 750 of the donors relied on high-throughput TCR beta sequencing. Findings and caveats that apply to the study as a whole: When HLA alleles, especially DR and DQ, strongly co-occurred, attributing TCR associations to individual alleles was difficult. The earlier analysis of 587 of the donors excluded some 15 rarely observed V segments, including chromosome 9 orphons, because counts were too low. Compared with equally common non-associated chains, HLA-associated TCR beta chains in a later analysis were more clonally expanded and had lower generation probabilities. In a later genetic analysis, fewer N-insertions in productive TCRs were reported among donors in an Asian-associated ancestry cluster than the roughly 700-donor mean. In a later analysis, the rate of TCR association differed among HLA loci, with DRB1 alleles having the most associated TCRs and HLA-C alleles having the fewest. A cluster of highly shared sequence variants was judged likely to represent a technical artifact of the sequencing pipeline. According to the authors, the approach could potentially be generalized to other disease states and immunological phenotypes. Because the 87-base-pair reads could not distinguish some IMGT-functional V segments, including TRBV6-2 and TRBV6-3, those segments were excluded. Across donors, most TCR sequences were observed very rarely, whereas some public TCRs were present in many individuals. The only immune exposure information available for the cohort was CMV serostatus. Because some donors lacked HLA typing at each locus, the association tests relied only on the typed subset. In a later genetic analysis, a missense DCLRE1C variant was associated with V-gene and J-gene trimming of TCR beta chains, and the association was replicated in an independent cohort. In vitro tests confirmed that a few of the cytomegalovirus-associated TCR beta chains recognize cytomegalovirus antigens. The classifier was reported to diagnose cytomegalovirus status with high specificity and sensitivity in both the original cohort and the validation cohort. A further reported finding was that TCR beta sequences accurately predicted the HLA-A and HLA-B alleles for most subjects in the first cohort. A later analysis associated 16,951 TCR beta sequences with specific HLA alleles at a false discovery rate of 0.05. Correlated functional status among segregating V segments might reflect linkage disequilibrium, but an unknown experimental factor could not be ruled out. In a later analysis, most CMV-associated TCR beta chains were found to appear HLA-restricted, with HLA associations seemingly driven largely by CMV exposure. The study listed 150 to 200 TCR beta chains as associated with cytomegalovirus. In an earlier analysis of some 500 of the donors, most TCR beta V segments appeared in productive rearrangements about 90% or about 30% of the time, broadly matching IMGT annotations. In this cohort, only TCR beta chains were sequenced, and detectable features were limited by the absence of alpha or paired-chain data. Sequencing depth was assumed to be roughly uniform across donors in the presence/absence analyses, though that assumption may not hold. According to a later analysis, parvovirus B19, influenza, CMV and Epstein-Barr virus appeared linked to several top co-occurrence clusters.

Libraries came from the immunoSEQ multiplex PCR assay. The multiplex PCR relied on a mix of 60 forward primers for TCR Vbeta segments and 13 reverse primers for TCR Jbeta segments. Amplification of the CDR3 region of rearranged TCR beta genes was performed with a multiplex PCR assay on genomic DNA. On the Illumina HiSeq System, the amplified TCR beta libraries were sequenced as 87-base-pair reads. As for the original processing: A later analysis counted 75 million to 100 million unique TCR beta chains across the 666 repertoires, and some 11 million of these chains were shared by at least two donors. To remove PCR and sequencing errors, raw reads were error-corrected and collapsed into unique sequences using a nearest-neighbor algorithm that merged closely related sequences. Alignment of CDR3 sequences to IMGT reference sequences was used to assign V, D and J gene segments. Each retained sequence needed at least a six-nucleotide match to both a V gene segment and a J gene segment. Rearrangements were called productive when the CDR3 lacked stop codons and stayed in frame with V and J; all others were non-productive. CDR3 was defined according to IMGT convention as the region running from the second conserved V-encoded cysteine to the conserved J-encoded phenylalanine. The earlier analysis of some 550 of the donors excluded any sequence lacking an unambiguous match to a single V gene segment. An earlier analysis of around 600 of the donors classified V segments as functional when productive rearrangements were above 56.7% and as segregating when the standard deviation between donors was above 5%. A statistical classification framework was built for diagnosing cytomegalovirus status from the catalog of TCR beta chain sequences. In a later analysis, TCR nucleotide sequences were compared against IMGT/GENE-DB human TR gene sequences so that V and J genes could be assigned. The TCRdist pipeline was used in a later analysis to assign CDR3 sequences and most-parsimonious VDJ recombination scenarios. In a later analysis, each TCR beta chain was defined by its CDR3 amino acid sequence together with its V-gene family, and reads lacking a unique V-gene family were excluded. To address suspected cross-contamination and a sequencing artifact, a later analysis removed 592 highly shared, low-generation-probability nucleotide sequences. For each public chain, a later analysis derived a clonal expansion index from normalized ranks of inferred template counts within each repertoire. A later analysis computed generation probabilities with a VDJ recombination model fitted to out-of-frame rearrangements, and checked the results against IGoR. A later analysis scored TCR-TCR, TCR-HLA and TCR-CMV co-occurrence with hypergeometric tests, applying a repertoire-size bias correction to TCR pairs. In a later analysis, false discovery rates were estimated by permuting HLA or CMV assignments 20 times. In a later analysis, co-occurring TCRs were grouped using DBSCAN, and TCRdist sequence similarity was added for clustering within HLA-allele-positive subsets. Co-occurrence clustering excluded repertoires with fewer than 30,000 or more than 120,000 public chains, plus five with anomalous nucleotide sharing. Sourced from immuneACCESS, this table was stored by TCRdb with only in-frame sequences that have V and J called. A share of the clones is absent; for the studies checked, an unresolved V gene accounts for under half, and the remainder has no known explanation. V, J and clone size were drawn from that table, and D and trimming were deduced from the DNA. In this sample the table shows 100,000 to 150,000 clones, approximately 86% of which occur a single time. The ten top clones hold approximately 1.7% of the sample.

The CDR3, cysteine through phenylalanine, is 16 amino acids long. Only CDR3 DNA is held: 48 bases, read in frame from base 1. For this chain, trimming is 2 bases at the V end and 8 bases at the J end, and the number of junction bases without a gene match is 7. CDR1 MGHRA and CDR2 YSYEKL are derived from the germline V gene. The sample taken for sequencing was PBMCs. The TCR sequence derives from a boy aged 5-17 years in good health and CMV-seronegative. The chain is encoded by TRBV4-1 joined to TRBJ2-3, with 13 central nucleotides matching TRBD2. The DNA reads TGCGCCAGCAGCCAATTAACTAGCGGGGGGGCTCGTACGCAGTATTTT. Its protein is CASSQLTSGGARTQYF.